These 30 T cell receptor beta chains came from one sample sequenced in a study of blood T cell repertoires in COVID-19. Clones were sequenced by immunoSEQ multiplex PCR, and TCRdb holds only the in-frame ones, with some missing. Of some 330,000 clones in the sample, under 90% were seen once. The sample was PBMCs or T cells enriched from blood (not recorded which). The receptors originated from a man aged 30 to 39 who had recovered from COVID-19.

V is TRBV27 and J is TRBJ1-6, with D hard to call. Germline V gene sequence: CDR1 MNHEY, CDR2 SMNVEV (reference sequence). This CDR3 spans 16 amino acids. The ends were cut back, 3 bases at V and 0 bases at J, with 9 bases in the middle. In DNA form, the CDR3 reads TGTGCCAGCAGTTTGCGGGAGAGCTCCTATAATTCACCCCTCCACTTT. Protein: CASSLRESSYNSPLHF.

Comments on this clone: An end of the junction differs from the germline gene, which may be a read error. The chain combines TRBV19 with TRBJ2-3, with D maybe TRBD2 (5 bases). The CDR3 consists of 14 residues. Germline V gives CDR1 LNHDA, CDR2 SQIVND (reference sequence). This chain's CDR3 is CVSSIRTSTDTQYF. The CDR3 region has the DNA TGTGTCAGTAGTATCCGGACTAGCACAGATACGCAGTATTTT. The full variable domain, in which reference TRBV19 and TRBJ2-3 provide the parts outside the CDR3, is DGGITQSPKYLFRKEGQNVTLSCEQNLNHDAMYWYRQDPGQGLRLIYYSQIVNDFQKGDIAEGYSVSREKKESFPLTVTSAQKNPTAFYLCVSSIRTSTDTQYFGPGTRLTVL.

This clone has just one count. V is TRBV19 and J is TRBJ1-1, with 8 bases identical to TRBD1. The trim removed 3 bases at V and 3 bases at J, leaving 9 bases unmatched. Germline V gene lookup returns CDR1 LNHDA and CDR2 SQIVND (reference sequence). The CDR3 sequence is 16 residues long. The CDR3 DNA is TGTGCCAGTAGTATGGGACGGGACAGGAGTTACACTGAAGCTTTCTTT. It is translated as CASSMGRDRSYTEAFF.

The chain combines TRBV5-4 with TRBJ1-1; TRBD1 matches 8 bases. The CDR3 consists of 14 residues. J gave up 7 bases and V 2 bases, and 7 bases lay outside the gene matches. CDR1 SGHNT and CDR2 YYREEE come from the germline V gene (reference sequence). CDR3 nucleotides: TGTGCCAGCAGCTTCTACAGGGGGGTGGGTGAAGCTTTCTTT. It translates to CASSFYRGVGEAFF.

The chain is built from TRBV2 and TRBJ1-1; 8 positions agree with TRBD1. This CDR3 has 14 residues. The J segment lost 5 bases and the V segment lost 6 bases, leaving 8 bases of the junction unmatched. The V gene's germline CDR1 is SNHLY and CDR2 FYNNEI. For the CDR3, the DNA is TGTGCCAGCAGCCACTCAGGGGGCAGGACTGAAGCTTTCTTT. Its translation: CASSHSGGRTEAFF.

The rearrangement links TRBV28 to TRBJ2-2; unclear D gene. V dropped 6 bases and J dropped 0 bases, with 11 bases sitting between them. CDR1 is MDHEN and CDR2 is SYDVKM in the germline V gene. The CDR3 is 15 residues long. CDR3: CASSPAGPNTGELFF. In DNA, the CDR3 is TGTGCCAGCAGCCCCGCTGGCCCGAACACCGGGGAGCTGTTTTTT.

The chain joins TRBV6-5 to TRBJ2-3; 7 bases are a match to TRBD1. The V segment lost 6 bases and the J segment 3 bases; nucleotides outside the gene matches: 6. This CDR3 has 14 residues. Germline CDR1 and CDR2: MNHEY and SVGAGI. The CDR3 DNA follows: TGTGCCAGCAGCCCGGGACAGCAAACAGATACGCAGTATTTT. Protein: CASSPGQQTDTQYF.

This rearrangement joins TRBV7-9 to TRBJ2-7; TRBD1 agrees at 10 bases. CDR1 is SEHNR and CDR2 is FQNEAQ in the germline V gene (reference sequence). CDR3 size: 16 residues. Losses at the gene ends were 5 bases for V and 6 bases for J; bases not matched to a gene: 13. CDR3: CASSMTGGEPIAEQYF. CDR3 in DNA: TGTGCCAGCAGCATGACAGGGGGCGAACCCATAGCCGAGCAGTACTTC.

V gene TRBV6-5 combines with J gene TRBJ2-7, with TRBD2 identical over 8 bases. Germline V gives CDR1 MNHEY, CDR2 SVGAGI. This CDR3 comprises 15 residues. Trimming cost V 6 bases and J 0 bases; bases outside gene matches: 7. DNA for the CDR3: TGTGCCAGCAGCCTCGCCAGCGGGAGCTCCTACGAGCAGTACTTC. The encoded protein is CASSLASGSSYEQYF.

V usage is TRBV5-4 and J usage is TRBJ2-3, with a weak D call TRBD2 (5 bases). The CDR3 is 15 residues long. The germline CDR1 and CDR2 sequences are SGHNT and YYREEE (reference sequence). The CDR3 region has the DNA TGTGCTGTCCCGACGGTGAGTGGAGGCAAAGATACGCAGTATTTT. This translates into CAVPTVSGGKDTQYF.

The genes are TRBV6-4 and TRBJ2-3; D not certain. This CDR3 contains 14 residues. Trimming removed 6 bases from V and 3 bases from J, with 13 bases in between. From germline, CDR1 is MRHNA and CDR2 SNTAGT. CDR3 DNA sequence: TGTGCCAGCAGCCACGGAGACGCGACAGATACGCAGTATTTT. It is translated as CASSHGDATDTQYF.

V is TRBV5-8 and J is TRBJ1-5; D remains unclear. The germline V and J ends were trimmed by 2 bases and 9 bases, with 6 bases remaining between them. Looked up from germline, CDR1 is SGHTS and CDR2 is YDEGEE. This CDR3 comprises 11 residues. The chain's CDR3 is CASSFGGPQHF. As DNA, the CDR3 is TGTGCCAGCAGCTTTGGAGGGCCCCAGCATTTT.

CDR3 DNA: TGCGCCAGCAGCCAGACTAGCGGGGGGGGCACCGGGGAGCTGTTTTTT. Translating it yields CASSQTSGGGTGELFF. The genes are TRBV4-1 and TRBJ2-2, with 14 nucleotides matching TRBD2. The V gene's germline CDR1 is MGHRA and CDR2 YSYEKL. The CDR3 spans 16 residues. The J segment lost 4 bases and the V segment lost 3 bases, leaving 1 base of the junction unmatched.

The chain is built from TRBV3-1 (or the pseudogene TRBV3-2) and TRBJ2-5, with 12 bases lining up with TRBD2. Germline-derived CDR1 and CDR2 are LGHDT and YNNKEL (reference sequence). The CDR3 runs 15 residues. J was trimmed by 1 base and V by 4 bases; bases with no gene match: 1. The CDR3 DNA is TGTGCCAGCAGCCTGGGACTAGCGGGCCAAGAGACCCAGTACTTC. Amino acid sequence: CASSLGLAGQETQYF.

The genes are TRBV12-5 and TRBJ1-5, with 7 bases fitting TRBD1. Trimming cost V 5 bases and J 5 bases; bases outside gene matches: 6. This CDR3 spans 14 amino acids. Germline CDR1 and CDR2: LGHNT and FRNRAP. CDR3 nucleotides: TGTGCTAGTGGTACGGGACAGAAGGATCAGCCCCAGCATTTT. Translation: CASGTGQKDQPQHF.

V is TRBV6-5 and J is TRBJ2-7; possible D gene TRBD2, 6 bases. With 4 bases removed from V and 1 base from J, the gap between germline ends came to 8 bases. Germline V gene data show CDR1 as MNHEY and CDR2 as SVGAGI. The CDR3 runs 13 residues. For the CDR3, the DNA is TGTGCCAGCAGTTTAGCGGAATCCTACGAGCAGTACTTC. Its protein is CASSLAESYEQYF.

This clone was seen only once. This chain connects TRBV28 to TRBJ1-5, with 10 bases lining up with TRBD1. Germline V CDR1 and CDR2: MDHEN, SYDVKM. The CDR3 is 14 residues long. Losses at the gene ends were 4 bases for V and 7 bases for J; bases not matched to a gene: 4. CDR3 residues: CASSWTGGYQPQHF. In nucleotides, the CDR3 is TGTGCCAGCAGTTGGACAGGGGGTTACCAGCCCCAGCATTTT. Combining the CDR3 with reference TRBV28 and TRBJ1-5 gives the whole variable domain DVKVTQSSRYLVKRTGEKVFLECVQDMDHENMFWYRQDPGLGLRLIYFSYDVKMKEKGDIPEGYSVSREKKERFSLILESASTNQTSMYLCASSWTGGYQPQHFGDGTRLSIL.

This rearrangement joins TRBV6-5 to TRBJ2-2; D is possibly TRBD1 (6 bases). Germline V lookup: CDR1 MNHEY, CDR2 SVGAGI. V lost 6 bases and J lost 1, with 9 bases in between. The CDR3 totals 14 residues. The CDR3 region is CASSQGQNTGELFF. CDR3 coding DNA: TGTGCCAGCAGCCAGGGACAGAACACCGGGGAGCTGTTTTTT.

The chain uses TRBV18 and TRBJ1-6; 8 bases align to TRBD1. The CDR3 is 15 amino acids. Germline V CDR1 and CDR2: KGHSH, LQKENI. The ends lost 6 bases at V and 8 bases at J; junction bases unmatched: 9. The CDR3: CASSPRDRNYSPLHF. The CDR3 coding sequence is TGTGCCAGCTCCCCCCGGGACAGGAATTATTCACCCCTCCACTTT.

This chain joins TRBV11-3 and TRBJ2-2; D may be TRBD1 (6 bases). V gave up 5 bases and J gave up 3 bases, with 19 bases separating them. The CDR3 covers 17 residues. CDR1 and CDR2 (germline): SGHNT, YENEEA. CDR3 DNA: TGTGCCAGCAGCCCACACCCCGGGCCAGGGGACACCGGGGAGCTGTTTTTT. It yields the protein CASSPHPGPGDTGELFF.

The chain joins TRBV28 to TRBJ2-7; perhaps TRBD1 as D (6 bases). This CDR3 has 17 amino acids. CDR1 and CDR2 from the germline V gene are MDHEN and SYDVKM. Trimming cost V 4 bases and J 6 bases, with 25 bases left between them. The CDR3 sequence is CASSYPPGAPGVGEQYF. The CDR3 DNA sequence: TGTGCCAGCAGTTACCCGCCAGGGGCCCCCGGGGTTGGCGAGCAGTACTTC.

This sequence joins TRBV7-2 and TRBJ2-5; 10 nucleotides agree with TRBD2. This CDR3 is built from 17 residues. J lost 2 bases, V lost 1 base, and 7 bases had no gene match. Germline V gene data show CDR1 as SGHTA and CDR2 as FQGNSA. The CDR3 region has the DNA TGTGCCAGCAGCTTAGGGGCGGCTAGCGGGGGTCAAGAGACCCAGTACTTC. Translated, it gives CASSLGAASGGQETQYF.

A few counts support this clone. This rearrangement joins TRBV29-1 to TRBJ2-2, with TRBD2 matching over 9 bases. The CDR3 covers 13 residues. The germline CDR1 and CDR2 sequences are SQVTM and ANQGSEA. The V gene end was trimmed by 6 bases and the J gene end by 9 bases; junction bases not matched to a gene: 8. The CDR3 DNA follows: TGCAGCGTCTCTAGCGGGAAAGCTTGGGAGCTGTTTTTT. Protein sequence: CSVSSGKAWELFF.

J is TRBJ2-7 and V is TRBV3-1 (or the pseudogene TRBV3-2); 8 nucleotides align to TRBD1. The CDR3 is 17 residues long. Unmatched junction bases numbered 9, after V lost 1 base and J lost 1 base. Germline CDR1 and CDR2: LGHDT and YNNKEL (reference sequence). The CDR3 region is CASSQGFRTGWSYEQYF. The CDR3 DNA is TGTGCCAGCAGCCAAGGGTTTAGGACAGGGTGGTCCTACGAGCAGTACTTC.

The chain carries TRBV4-1 and TRBJ2-5; 7 positions match TRBD1. CDR1 MGHRA and CDR2 YSYEKL come from the germline V gene. The CDR3 has 17 amino acids. V was pared by 0 bases and J by 6 bases, with 13 bases of the junction left unmatched. The CDR3 DNA reads as TGCGCCAGCAGCCAAGATCCGGGACAGAGTTTCGAAAAGACCCAGTACTTC. Encoded protein: CASSQDPGQSFEKTQYF.

The chain recombines TRBV2 with TRBJ2-7; 7 bases fit TRBD2. Germline V gene data show CDR1 as SNHLY and CDR2 as FYNNEI. This CDR3 contains 13 residues. V dropped 8 bases and J dropped 11; count of bases not matched to a gene: 15. CDR3 sequence (DNA): TGTGCCAGCGGGGGGGGAATTGGCTCCTCAGAGTACTTC. Translation gives CASGGGIGSSEYF.

The chain joins TRBV11-3 to TRBJ2-5, with 13 bases aligning to TRBD2. Germline assignment: CDR1 SGHNT and CDR2 YENEEA. Unmatched junction bases numbered 5, after V lost 3 bases and J lost 4 bases. The length of the CDR3 is 16 residues. The CDR3 is CASSFGTSGIAETQYF. The CDR3 DNA sequence: TGTGCCAGCAGCTTCGGGACTAGCGGGATAGCAGAGACCCAGTACTTC.

This clone was seen once. The V gene is TRBV7-9, the J gene TRBJ2-5; D is uncertain. Germline CDR1 SEHNR, CDR2 FQNEAQ (reference sequence). Deletions cut 1 base from V and 0 bases from J, with 9 bases between. CDR3 length: 15 residues. Written as DNA, the CDR3 is TGTGCCAGCAGCTTAGATCTCGTGTACCAAGAGACCCAGTACTTC. Translated: CASSLDLVYQETQYF.

This clone was detected only once. The rearrangement links TRBV5-6 to TRBJ1-2; 10 nucleotides match TRBD1. There are 18 residues in the CDR3. Germline CDR1 reads SGHDT; CDR2 reads YYEEEE. The V gene end was trimmed by 0 bases and the J gene end by 7 bases; junction bases not matched to a gene: 15. The CDR3 protein is CASSLDFDRGPGEFGYTF. As DNA, the CDR3 is TGTGCCAGCAGCTTGGATTTCGACAGGGGGCCCGGGGAGTTTGGCTACACCTTC.

In its sample, this clone was seen a few times. V and J are TRBV28 and TRBJ2-7; possibly TRBD2 for D (5 bases). Germline CDR1 reads MDHEN; CDR2 reads SYDVKM. The CDR3 consists of 14 residues. V shed 6 bases and J shed 0 bases, with 12 bases lying between them. In DNA form, the CDR3 reads TGTGCCAGCAGCATCCCGGGGAGCTCCTACGAGCAGTACTTC. Its protein product is CASSIPGSSYEQYF.